Below are 27 T cell receptor beta chains sequenced from a single sample in a study of CD8+CD57+ T cells in acquired aplastic anemia. The TCR beta profiling, which covered VDJ combination and CDR3 sequence, was carried out using genomic DNA as the template. One entry per CDR3 protein, called by TCRdb with MiXCR from the reads. The sample shows some 410,000 distinct CDR3 sequences, about two thirds of them seen only once. The sequenced sample consisted of sorted CD4+, CD8+, or CD8+CD57+ T cells (not recorded which) from PBMCs. The source is a human donor in good health, serving as a control.

This clonotype was detected a few times. This rearrangement joins TRBV18 to TRBJ2-5; TRBD1 aligns across 7 bases. The junction had 7 bases not matched to a gene; V was cut back by 8 bases and J by 4 bases. CDR1 KGHSH and CDR2 LQKENI come from the germline V gene. The CDR3 runs 13 residues. The CDR3 sequence: CASADRDPETQYF. As DNA, the CDR3 is TGTGCCAGCGCCGACAGGGACCCAGAGACCCAGTACTTC.

This rearrangement joins TRBV7-6 to TRBJ2-1; 10 positions match TRBD1. CDR3 length equals 15 residues. Trimming took 5 bases from V and 15 from J; bases not matched to a gene: 16. The germline gives CDR1 SGHVS, CDR2 FNYEAQ. Here the CDR3 reads CASSRDRGPYNLRFF. The CDR3 DNA reads as TGTGCCAGCAGCCGGGACAGGGGACCCTACAATCTGCGGTTCTTC.

On this clonotype: An end of the junction does not agree with germline; a read error may underlie this. The genes are TRBV7-2 and TRBJ1-3; D call uncertain. The CDR3 sequence is 16 residues long. CDR1 is SGHTA, CDR2 FQGNSA, per germline. The CDR3 loop is CASSRQASNSENTIYF. CDR3 DNA: TGTGCCAGCAGCCGACAAGCAAGTAACTCTGAAAACACCATATATTTT.

Comment on this clonotype: At one of its ends the junction is not consistent with the germline gene, which may arise from a read error. This chain joins TRBV2 and TRBJ2-2; the D gene is possibly TRBD2 (6 bases). The germline gives CDR1 SNHLY, CDR2 FYNNEI. This CDR3 is 15 amino acids long. The CDR3 reads CASSRRGGITGELLF. The CDR3 nucleotides are TGTGCCAGCAGCCGGCGGGGTGGTATCACCGGGGAACTGTTGTTT.

This clonotype was observed a handful of times. The chain has TRBV25-1 and TRBJ2-7, with TRBD1 identical over 7 bases. Trimming took 6 bases from V and 3 from J; bases not matched to a gene: 5. CDR1 is MGHDK and CDR2 is SYGVNS in the germline V gene. The CDR3 loop spans 13 amino acids. Written as DNA, the CDR3 is TGTGCCAGCAGCACGGGACAGAACTACGAGCAGTACTTC. The encoded protein is CASSTGQNYEQYF.

The genes are TRBV9 and TRBJ1-4, with D perhaps TRBD1 (5 bases). Per the germline V gene, CDR1 is SGDLS and CDR2 is YYNGEE. Trimming shortened V by 2 bases and J by 9 bases, and 17 bases separated the two germline ends. The CDR3 totals 15 residues. Here the CDR3 reads CASSVLGLQNQKLFF. In DNA form, the CDR3 reads TGTGCCAGCAGCGTTTTGGGGCTTCAAAATCAAAAACTGTTTTTT.

The chain is built from TRBV5-4 and TRBJ2-5; TRBD1 aligns across 9 bases. The V gene's germline CDR1 is SGHNT and CDR2 YYREEE (reference sequence). CDR3 length: 16 residues. J lost 2 bases, V lost 4 bases, and 9 bases had no gene match. CDR3 in DNA: TGTGCCAGCAGCCAGACAGGGGGGGGGGCACAAGAGACCCAGTACTTC. Encoded protein: CASSQTGGGAQETQYF.

J is TRBJ2-6 and V is TRBV12-3 or TRBV12-4; D call uncertain. The CDR3 runs to 15 residues. Trimming took 6 bases from V and 6 from J, leaving 15 bases between them. The CDR3 nucleotides are TGTGCCAGCAGCCTACTCCTCACTGAGGCCAACGTCCTGACTTTC. This gives the protein CASSLLLTEANVLTF.

About this clonotype: The limits of the CDR3 on the DNA are not certain, so only TCRdb's listed CDR3 is given. This rearrangement joins TRBV7-3 to TRBJ1-2; the D call in the table, TRBD1, was not verified against the DNA. The CDR3 spans 24 residues, counting both ends. Germline V gene sequence: CDR1 SGHTA, CDR2 FQGTGA. This CDR3 reads CASSLSDYNEQFFGPGHPNYGCTF.

A few counts support this clonotype. The J gene is TRBJ1-5, the V gene TRBV18, with 8 nucleotides matching TRBD1. Losses at the gene ends were 2 bases for V and 6 bases for J; bases not matched to a gene: 6. Germline values: CDR1 KGHSH, CDR2 LQKENI. CDR3 length: 15 residues. The CDR3 nucleotides read TGTGCCAGCTCACCAGAACAGGGGGGGGTTCAGCCCCAGCATTTT. It translates to CASSPEQGGVQPQHF.

This clonotype was detected a few times. V is TRBV13 and J is TRBJ2-5, with 7 bases aligning to TRBD2. CDR1 and CDR2 (germline): PRHDT, FYEKMQ (reference sequence). CDR3 size: 15 residues. The V and J ends lost 5 bases and 6 bases, in that order; junction bases with no gene match: 12. This CDR3 reads CASSPTHDGGKTQYF. The DNA of the CDR3 is TGTGCCAGCAGCCCCACCCACGACGGGGGGAAGACCCAGTACTTC.

On this clonotype: Relative to the germline gene, one junction end is altered; a read error may explain this. The rearrangement uses TRBV7-2 and TRBJ2-7, with D hard to call. Germline CDR1 SGHTA, CDR2 FQGNSA. The CDR3 length is 13 residues. In nucleotides, the CDR3 is TGTGCCAGCAGCTTCGGTGCGGTCTACGAGCACTACTTC. This sequence encodes CASSFGAVYEHYF.

This clonotype showed up many times. The J gene is TRBJ1-5, the V gene TRBV14; the D gene is possibly TRBD1 (6 bases). The CDR3 has 15 amino acids. The germline V gene encodes CDR1 SGHDN and CDR2 FVKESK. Here the CDR3 reads CAQNGQSNSNQPQHF. The CDR3 DNA is TGTGCACAAAATGGACAGTCCAATAGCAATCAGCCCCAGCATTTT.

This chain uses TRBV7-2 with TRBJ2-7; 9 bases match TRBD2. The CDR3 sequence is 15 residues long. Germline CDR1 reads SGHTA; CDR2 reads FQGNSA. V lost 0 bases to trimming and J lost 3 bases; unmatched junction nucleotides: 3. CDR3 protein: CASSLATSGNYEQYF. The CDR3 coding sequence is TGTGCCAGCAGCTTAGCGACTAGCGGAAACTACGAGCAGTACTTC. Full variable domain (outside the CDR3, taken from reference TRBV7-2 and TRBJ2-7): GAGVSQSPSNKVTEKGKDVELRCDPISGHTALYWYRQSLGQGLEFLIYFQGNSAPDKSGLPSDRFSAERTGGSVSTLTIQRTQQEDSAVYLCASSLATSGNYEQYFGPGTRLTVT.

For this clonotype: One junction end does not reproduce the germline sequence, and a read error may be involved. The V gene is TRBV7-2, the J gene TRBJ2-1; 9 positions agree with TRBD2. The germline gives CDR1 SGHTA, CDR2 FQGNSA. This CDR3 region has 14 residues. The CDR3 sequence is CASSSSSGGTQQAF. As DNA, the CDR3 is TGTGCCAGCAGCAGTAGTAGCGGGGGAACACAGCAGGCCTTC.

In its sample, this clonotype was seen many times. V gene TRBV6-5 combines with J gene TRBJ2-7; TRBD1 aligns across 7 bases. Germline CDR1 and CDR2: MNHEY and SVGAGI. J was trimmed by 9 bases and V by 7 bases; bases with no gene match: 12. There are 13 residues in the CDR3. The CDR3 loop is CASTRGGGSPQYF. The CDR3 bases are TGTGCCAGCACCAGAGGGGGCGGGTCGCCGCAGTACTTC.

This clonotype was seen only once. Germline and junction disagree at one end, which may indicate a read error. The chain combines TRBV19 with TRBJ2-7, with a weak D call TRBD1 (5 bases). The tail of the sequence fits TRBJ2-1 better, so the J call may be wrong. The CDR3 consists of 15 residues. The germline CDR1 and CDR2 sequences are LNHDA and SQIVND (reference sequence). CDR3 DNA: TGTGCCAGTAGTATAGGACAGACAGCCTACAACGAGCAGTTCTTC. The encoded protein is CASSIGQTAYNEQFF.

A word on this clonotype: This may be a read error: a much more frequent sequence differs by one nucleotide. The chain is built from TRBV20-1 and TRBJ1-6; D uncertain. Germline V gene sequence: CDR1 DFQATT, CDR2 SNEGSKA (reference sequence). The CDR3 has 13 residues. V was cut by 7 bases and J by 9 bases, with 16 bases left in between. The CDR3 loop is CSVFTLESSPLHF. The CDR3 DNA follows: TGCAGTGTTTTTACGCTCGAGAGTTCACCCCTCCACTTT.

For this clonotype: One end of the junction does not line up with germline, which may come from a read error. The V call is TRBV7-3, the J call TRBJ2-2; tentatively, D is TRBD2 (5 bases). The CDR3 has 16 residues. CDR1 and CDR2 (germline): SGHTA, FQGTGA. Here the CDR3 reads CASSLAGLLNIGVLFF. DNA for the CDR3: TGTGCCAGCAGCCTAGCCGGTCTTTTGAACATCGGGGTGCTGTTTTTT.

The rearrangement links TRBV29-1 to TRBJ2-7; TRBD2 might be the D (6 bases). The CDR3 is 13 amino acids. In germline, CDR1 is SQVTM, CDR2 ANQGSEA. Trimming stripped 7 bases from V and 2 bases from J, with 15 bases between. For the CDR3, the DNA is TGCAGCGCAGGGAGAGGGAGGACCTACGAGCAGTACTTC. The encoded protein is CSAGRGRTYEQYF.

This chain links TRBV29-1 with TRBJ2-3, with D unresolved. Trimming took 4 bases from V and 4 from J, leaving 15 bases between them. CDR1 SQVTM and CDR2 ANQGSEA come from the germline V gene. The CDR3 covers 14 residues. The CDR3 DNA reads TGCAGCGTTGTGGCAGGAACTTTGTCAGATACGCAGTATTTT. Translating it yields CSVVAGTLSDTQYF.

V gene TRBV20-1 combines with J gene TRBJ2-1; D possibly matches TRBD1 or TRBD2 (5 bases each). Looked up from germline, CDR1 is DFQATT and CDR2 is SNEGSKA (reference sequence). The CDR3 runs 13 residues. With 6 bases removed from V and 11 bases from J, the gap between germline ends came to 20 bases. DNA of the CDR3: TGCAGTGCCCCTCCAGGGAGCTCCTACAAGCAGTTCTTC. This sequence encodes CSAPPGSSYKQFF.

This chain joins TRBV29-1 and TRBJ2-6; D perhaps matches TRBD2 (6 bases). From germline, CDR1 is SQVTM and CDR2 ANQGSEA. The CDR3 is 20 residues long. Trimming pared 2 bases from V and 6 bases from J, leaving 29 bases between. DNA of the CDR3: TGCAGCGTTGAATTAACGGGAGCTCCTACGAGCAGGCAGGAGGCCAACGTCCTGACTTTC. This codes for CSVELTGAPTSRQEANVLTF. The full variable domain, with the rest looked up from reference TRBV29-1 and TRBJ2-6, is SAVISQKPSRDICQRGTSLTIQCQVDSQVTMMFWYRQQPGQSLTLIATANQGSEATYESGFVIDKFPISRPNLTFSTLTVSNMSPEDSSIYLCSVELTGAPTSRQEANVLTFGAGSRLTVL.

The gene calls are TRBV7-2 and TRBJ2-1; maybe TRBD1 (5 bases). With 3 bases removed from V and 4 bases from J, the gap between germline ends came to 13 bases. The V gene's germline CDR1 is SGHTA and CDR2 FQGNSA. The CDR3 length is 15 residues. This chain's CDR3 is CASSFLWGGYNEQFF. The CDR3 coding sequence is TGTGCCAGCAGCTTTTTGTGGGGCGGTTACAATGAGCAGTTCTTC.

Concerning this clonotype itself: The junction and the germline gene differ at one end; a read error may be behind it. V gene TRBV2 combines with J gene TRBJ2-6, with D maybe TRBD1 (6 bases). Germline assignment: CDR1 SNHLY and CDR2 FYNNEI. The CDR3 runs 17 residues. CDR3: CASSVTDRYSGANVLTF. CDR3 DNA sequence: TGTGCCAGCAGCGTAACCGACAGGTACTCTGGCGCCAACGTCCTGACTTTC. The full variable domain, in which reference TRBV2 and TRBJ2-6 provide the parts outside the CDR3, is EPEVTQTPSHQVTQMGQEVILRCVPISNHLYFYWYRQILGQKVEFLVSFYNNEISEKSEIFDDQFSVERPDGSNFTLKIRSTKLEDSAMYFCASSVTDRYSGANVLTFGAGSRLTVL.

This clonotype occurred a few times. The genes are TRBV6-5 and TRBJ2-2; 7 positions match TRBD1. The length of the CDR3 is 15 residues. V was clipped by 2 bases and J by 3 bases; unmatched bases: 3. The germline V gene encodes CDR1 MNHEY and CDR2 SVGAGI. CDR3 in DNA: TGTGCCAGCAGTTACGTGAGGGGGCACACCGGGGAGCTGTTTTTT. Translation: CASSYVRGHTGELFF.

This chain uses TRBV25-1 with TRBJ1-1; 8 nucleotides agree with TRBD1. The CDR3 is 15 amino acids. CDR1 is MGHDK, CDR2 SYGVNS, per germline. With V trimmed by 4 bases and J by 4 bases, 8 bases remained unmatched. The CDR3 nucleotides are TGTGCCAGCAGTGTCGCAGGGGGCGCGGTCACTGAAGCTTTCTTT. Amino acid sequence: CASSVAGGAVTEAFF.